The rows below give T cell receptor beta chains drawn from one sample of a study of T cell responses to AZD1222 COVID-19 vaccine. Some clones are missing from TCRdb's copy, which holds only in-frame ones; the method was immunoSEQ multiplex PCR. The repertoire holds approximately 120,000 clones, with about 89% as singletons. The sequences come from peripheral blood, collected on day 0 of AZD1222 vaccination. Every receptor here comes from an adult in good health. The CDR3 runs from the conserved cysteine through the conserved F or W. The order of the fields is V gene, clone size, D gene, J gene, CDR3 protein, CDR3 DNA. D genes are given only for firm matches. For some rows the clone size is stated as once, few or many, or as a class when expanded; others skip it.

TRBV29-1	NA	NA	TRBJ1-1	CSVYQMNTEAFF	TGCAGCGTCTATCAGATGAACACTGAAGCTTTCTTT
TRBV3-1/TRBV3-2	NA	TRBD2	TRBJ2-1	CASSQSLAGVGEQFF	TGTGCCAGCAGCCAGTCCCTAGCGGGAGTTGGCGAGCAGTTCTTC
TRBV28	NA	TRBD1	TRBJ1-5	CASSLDRRNQPQHF	TGTGCCAGCAGTTTGGACAGGCGTAATCAGCCCCAGCATTTT
TRBV11-2	NA	TRBD1	TRBJ2-2	CASSTGTGTFTGELFF	TGTGCCAGCAGCACCGGGACAGGGACCTTTACCGGGGAGCTGTTTTTT
TRBV6-2/TRBV6-3	NA	NA	TRBJ2-7	CASSPPGSTYEQYF	TGTGCCAGCAGCCCCCCCGGGAGTACCTACGAGCAGTACTTC
TRBV12-3/TRBV12-4	NA	TRBD2	TRBJ2-7	CASSLRTSGIYF	TGTGCCAGCAGTTTGAGGACTAGCGGCATCTACTTC
TRBV27	NA	NA	TRBJ2-1	CASSLTGTTYNEQFF	TGTGCCAGCAGTTTGACCGGGACAACCTACAATGAGCAGTTCTTC
TRBV10-3	NA	NA	TRBJ2-6	CAIRSGSGANVLTF	TGTGCCATCAGGAGCGGCTCTGGGGCCAACGTCCTGACTTTC
TRBV19	NA	NA	TRBJ2-4	CASSTPDSRKNIQYF	TGTGCCAGTAGTACCCCGGACAGTCGCAAAAACATTCAGTACTTC
TRBV27	NA	NA	TRBJ2-1	CASSFRGDYNEQFF	TGTGCCAGCAGTTTTAGGGGGGATTACAATGAGCAGTTCTTC
TRBV4-3	NA	TRBD1	TRBJ1-4	CASSQKTGVEKLFF	TGCGCCAGCAGCCAGAAGACAGGGGTCGAAAAACTGTTTTTT
TRBV6-2/TRBV6-3	NA	NA	TRBJ1-2	CASSSSYGYTF	TGTGCCAGCAGCTCGTCTTATGGCTACACCTTC
TRBV27	NA	NA	TRBJ2-3	CASSLLTGGTDTQYF	TGTGCCAGCAGTTTACTGACTGGAGGCACAGATACGCAGTATTTT
TRBV10-3	NA	NA	TRBJ1-2	CAISEPQKGGYGYTF	TGTGCCATCAGTGAACCTCAGAAGGGGGGTTATGGCTACACCTTC
TRBV27	NA	TRBD2	TRBJ2-3	CASRPPGGGAGVLWYF	TGTGCCAGCAGACCACCAGGCGGGGGGGCCGGAGTCCTTTGGTATTTT
TRBV27	NA	NA	TRBJ2-7	CASSLSGSYEQYF	TGTGCCAGCAGTTTAAGCGGGTCCTACGAGCAGTACTTC
TRBV20-1	NA	NA	TRBJ1-1	CSASFSGRTEAFF	TGCAGTGCTAGTTTCTCCGGGCGAACTGAAGCTTTCTTT
TRBV20-1	once	NA	TRBJ1-1	CSASKGLRDRAFF	TGCAGTGCTAGTAAGGGGCTACGCGATCGAGCTTTCTTT
TRBV7-9	NA	NA	TRBJ1-5	CASSLGPFNQPQHF	TGTGCCAGCAGCCTTGGACCTTTTAATCAGCCCCAGCATTTT
TRBV7-2	NA	NA	TRBJ2-2	CASSFKRDTGELFF	TGTGCCAGCAGCTTTAAGCGGGACACCGGGGAGCTGTTTTTT
TRBV28	NA	TRBD1	TRBJ2-6	CASTPGQGAAGANVLTF	TGTGCCAGCACTCCGGGACAGGGGGCAGCTGGGGCCAACGTCCTGACTTTC
TRBV7-2	few	NA	TRBJ1-6	CASSTHRESSSYNSPLHF	TGTGCCAGCAGCACGCACAGGGAGTCTAGCTCCTATAATTCACCCCTCCACTTT
TRBV6-5	NA	NA	TRBJ2-7	CASSQLSPRDEQYF	TGTGCCAGCAGTCAGCTCAGTCCGCGGGACGAGCAGTACTTC
TRBV10-1	once	NA	TRBJ2-2	CASSESVPNTGELFF	TGCGCCAGCAGTGAGTCTGTCCCGAACACCGGGGAGCTGTTTTTT
TRBV6-1	NA	NA	TRBJ1-2	CASSEPLRGGWSYGYTF	TGTGCCAGCAGTGAACCGTTGCGCGGGGGTTGGTCGTATGGCTACACCTTC